The present T cell receptor delta chain was sequenced within a study of γδ T cells in repeated Plasmodium falciparum infection. Across the study: Malian children with intense seasonal malaria exposure were compared with matched Australian children. Malaria-naive adults were infected with P. falciparum NF54 four times over around 600 days.

Regarding this clone: This DNA's translation and the protein TCRdb lists, from a much larger clone, do not match at residue 21, likely due to a read error; the protein shown is translated from the DNA.

TCRdb re-called the multiplex PCR reads using CATT. Of around 46,000 delta-chain clones in the sample, roughly 2% are singletons; the top ten hold approximately 25%. Vgamma9/Vdelta2+ and Vdelta2-negative gammadelta T cells were flow-sorted from PBMC for bulk sequencing. CDR1 TSWWSYY and CDR2 QGS come from the germline V gene. This CDR3 has 25 amino acids. Sample: gamma-delta T cells from blood. This receptor was obtained from a pool of human donors (malaria-infected and uninfected, not separated). The chain uses TRDV1 and TRDJ1, with 13 bases fitting TRDD3. TCRdb gives no J gene; it was assigned here by matching the DNA to germline. The CDR3 loop reads CALGELVPKGLILGDTPVCTGKLIF. In nucleotides, the CDR3 is TGTGCTCTTGGGGAACTAGTTCCTAAGGGGCTTATACTGGGGGATACGCCCGTTTGCACCGGTAAACTCATCTTT.